This T cell receptor beta chain was identified in a study of human T cells and chemical hapten exposure. Overall study context: Patch tests applied 0.01% DPC to the upper back, read at 6 days. Whole-study findings and limits: Alopecia affected the donors, so their immune response may differ from healthy people's. TCRs exceeding a frequency of 1 in 1000 stayed unchanged under DPC sensitization.

About this clonotype itself: What it binds is not known.

TCRdb itself ran the RACE reads through MiXCR, one entry per CDR3 protein. Of roughly 250,000 distinct CDR3 sequences listed, approximately 8.6% were seen once; the top ten hold over 2%. With V trimmed by 11 bases and J by 0 bases, 11 bases remained unmatched. Germline V gives CDR1 SEHNR, CDR2 FQNEAQ (reference sequence). This CDR3 is built from 15 residues. Time point reported: pre-sensitization, week 0. Noted treatment: therapeutic diphenylcyclopropenone sensitization with weekly scalp DPC. In every case, blood was obtained before the patch test was applied. The origin of this receptor is a woman in her forties with alopecia areata. Some clones in this sample may be carry-over from other donors' samples. Source: whole blood, taken in connection with sensitization to the hapten diphenylcyclopropenone (DPC). The chain couples TRBV7-9 to TRBJ2-3; TRBD2 agrees at 7 bases. This CDR3 is CALSGQPSSTDTQYF. The DNA of the CDR3 is TGTGCCCTTAGCGGGCAACCCTCTAGCACAGATACGCAGTATTTT.